The 22 T cell receptor beta chains listed next were all sequenced from one sample in a study of blood T cell repertoires in COVID-19 (dated by TCRdb to 2018 to 2021). Libraries were constructed by the immunoSEQ multiplex PCR assay. Drawn from immuneACCESS, this table holds only the in-frame rearrangements with V and J called that TCRdb kept. Clones are partly lost; checked studies trace under half to an unresolved V gene and leave the rest unexplained. The sample profile shows 300,000 to 450,000 clones; over 75% of them were found once. The top ten constitute about 1% of the sample. Sequencing input: PBMCs or T cells enriched from blood (not recorded which). Receptors were obtained from a man between 18 and 35 years old who had recovered from COVID-19.

The rearrangement links TRBV7-8 to TRBJ1-1; TRBD1 matches 7 bases. This CDR3 spans 17 amino acids. Losses at the gene ends were 3 bases for V and 9 bases for J; bases not matched to a gene: 19. Germline V gene lookup returns CDR1 SGHVS and CDR2 FQNEAQ. The CDR3: CASSFSSPRQGGGQAFF. For the CDR3, the DNA is TGTGCCAGCAGCTTTTCGTCCCCAAGACAGGGAGGAGGCCAAGCTTTCTTT. Supplemented by reference TRBV7-8 and TRBJ1-1, the full variable domain reads GAGVSQSPRYKVAKRGQDVALRCDPISGHVSLFWYQQALGQGPEFLTYFQNEAQLDKSGLPSDRFFAERPEGSVSTLKIQRTQQEDSAVYLCASSFSSPRQGGGQAFFGQGTRLTVV.

CDR3 in amino acids: CASSDFRLTGEGSYGYTF. CDR3 sequence (DNA): TGCGCCAGCAGTGATTTTCGGTTGACAGGGGAAGGATCATATGGCTACACCTTC. J is TRBJ1-2 and V is TRBV10-2, with 8 bases lining up with TRBD1. Germline CDR1 and CDR2: WSHSY and SAAADI. With 3 bases clipped from V and 5 bases from J, the junction kept 17 bases outside the gene matches. There are 18 residues in the CDR3.

The rearrangement uses TRBV5-4 and TRBJ2-2; TRBD2 might be the D (6 bases). The CDR3 covers 14 residues. Trimming removed 1 base at V and 3 bases at J, with 7 bases between. Germline values: CDR1 SGHNT, CDR2 YYREEE (reference sequence). CDR3 DNA sequence: TGTGCCAGCAGCTTGAGCGGGCACACCGGGGAGCTGTTTTTT. Amino acid sequence: CASSLSGHTGELFF.

The chain uses TRBV5-6 and TRBJ2-1; 7 positions agree with TRBD2. The V and J ends lost 2 bases and 4 bases, in that order; junction bases with no gene match: 6. This CDR3 region has 15 residues. The germline V gene encodes CDR1 SGHDT and CDR2 YYEEEE. The CDR3 DNA reads as TGTGCCAGCAGCTTCGTCGGCGGGGGTTACAATGAGCAGTTCTTC. This gives the protein CASSFVGGGYNEQFF.

The chain links TRBV5-1 to TRBJ2-1, with TRBD2 matching 9 bases. The CDR3 loop spans 15 amino acids. Germline loops: CDR1 SGHRS, CDR2 YFSETQ. V was clipped by 4 bases and J by 3 bases; unmatched bases: 5. The CDR3 here is CASSGIAGVYNEQFF. Written as DNA, the CDR3 is TGCGCCAGCAGCGGCATAGCGGGGGTCTACAATGAGCAGTTCTTC. Complete variable domain (other parts from reference TRBV5-1 and TRBJ2-1): KAGVTQTPRYLIKTRGQQVTLSCSPISGHRSVSWYQQTPGQGLQFLFEYFSETQRNKGNFPGRFSGRQFSNSRSEMNVSTLELGDSALYLCASSGIAGVYNEQFFGPGTRLTVL.

The J gene is TRBJ2-5, the V gene TRBV5-1; weak D call: TRBD1 (6 bases). CDR1 is SGHRS, CDR2 YFSETQ, per germline. Trimming removed 7 bases from V and 2 bases from J, with 12 bases in between. The CDR3 totals 13 residues. CDR3 protein: CASRTEIQETQYF. CDR3 DNA: TGCGCCAGCCGGACAGAGATACAAGAGACCCAGTACTTC.

This chain joins TRBV9 and TRBJ2-2; 10 bases map to TRBD1. Germline CDR1 is SGDLS and CDR2 is YYNGEE. There are 15 residues in the CDR3. Trimming removed 3 bases from V and 6 bases from J; junction bases left unmatched: 5. DNA of the CDR3: TGTGCCAGCAGCGCCGGGGACAGGGGATCCGGGGAGCTGTTTTTT. This sequence encodes CASSAGDRGSGELFF.

The chain joins TRBV19 to TRBJ1-2, with 7 bases lining up with TRBD1. CDR1 is LNHDA and CDR2 is SQIVND in the germline V gene (reference sequence). The CDR3 runs 13 residues. The V gene end was trimmed by 4 bases and the J gene end by 3 bases; junction bases not matched to a gene: 2. CDR3: CASSKGADYGYTF. CDR3 sequence (DNA): TGTGCCAGTAGTAAGGGGGCGGACTATGGCTACACCTTC.

This clone was seen more than once but under ten times. The chain combines TRBV24-1 with TRBJ2-1; TRBD2 matches at 9 bases. Unmatched junction bases numbered 12, after V lost 4 bases and J lost 9 bases. CDR3 length: 16 amino acids. Germline loops: CDR1 KGHDR, CDR2 SFDVKD. CDR3 residues: CATSDRGGGGYPEQFF. The CDR3, as DNA: TGTGCCACCAGTGACCGCGGGGGGGGAGGTTATCCTGAGCAGTTCTTC.

The genes are TRBV10-1 and TRBJ2-7, with D perhaps matching TRBD2 (6 bases). The CDR3 length is 13 residues. Trimming cost V 2 bases and J 6 bases, with 11 bases left between them. Germline values: CDR1 WNHNN, CDR2 SYGVQD (reference sequence). The CDR3 spells CASSEGTLPEQYF. In DNA, the CDR3 is TGCGCCAGCAGTGAGGGGACTCTCCCCGAGCAGTACTTC.

The gene calls are TRBV6-2 or TRBV6-3 and TRBJ2-7; D is perhaps TRBD1 (6 bases). Germline V gene sequence: CDR1 MNHEY, CDR2 SVGEGT. This CDR3 contains 13 residues. V shed 5 bases and J shed 5 bases, with 13 bases lying between them. In DNA, the CDR3 is TGTGCCAGCAGTCACAGGGCGTTCGACGAGCAGTACTTC. As protein: CASSHRAFDEQYF.

The V gene is TRBV9, the J gene TRBJ1-1; D perhaps matches TRBD1 (6 bases). Trimming pared 3 bases from V and 0 bases from J, leaving 9 bases between. Per the germline V gene, CDR1 is SGDLS and CDR2 is YYNGEE. The CDR3 is 14 amino acids. The CDR3 loop is CASSAQGVNTEAFF. CDR3 in DNA: TGTGCCAGCAGCGCACAGGGTGTGAACACTGAAGCTTTCTTT. Complete variable domain (other parts from reference TRBV9 and TRBJ1-1): DSGVTQTPKHLITATGQRVTLRCSPRSGDLSVYWYQQSLDQGLQFLIQYYNGEERAKGNILERFSAQQFPDLHSELNLSSLELGDSALYFCASSAQGVNTEAFFGQGTRLTVV.

V and J are TRBV2 and TRBJ2-3, with D maybe TRBD1 (6 bases). This CDR3 is 13 amino acids long. CDR1 and CDR2 (germline): SNHLY, FYNNEI. V dropped 4 bases and J dropped 4 bases, with 9 bases sitting between them. CDR3 bases: TGTGCCAGCAGTGGGCAGGGGCCAGATACGCAGTATTTT. Residues: CASSGQGPDTQYF.

The chain uses TRBV19 and TRBJ1-1; D not resolved. Trimming stripped 4 bases from V and 1 base from J, with 7 bases between. The CDR3 covers 13 residues. Germline assignment: CDR1 LNHDA and CDR2 SQIVND (reference sequence). DNA for the CDR3: TGTGCCAGTAGTACCCGACAGAACACTGAAGCTTTCTTT. Its translation is CASSTRQNTEAFF.

V is TRBV5-6 and J is TRBJ2-1; a possible D gene is TRBD2 (6 bases). CDR1 and CDR2 (germline): SGHDT, YYEEEE. The V end lost 4 bases, the J end lost 3 bases, and 20 bases lay between the germline ends. The CDR3 sequence is 17 residues long. This chain's CDR3 is CASSPQEGTGLYNEQFF. The CDR3 DNA is TGTGCCAGCAGCCCTCAGGAGGGGACGGGACTCTACAATGAGCAGTTCTTC.

The chain is built from TRBV5-8 and TRBJ1-5; unclear D gene. The CDR3 loop spans 13 amino acids. Trimming shortened V by 4 bases and J by 4 bases, and 9 bases separated the two germline ends. Germline V gene lookup returns CDR1 SGHTS and CDR2 YDEGEE. CDR3 bases: TGTGCCAGCAGCATAGCGGGGAATCAGCCCCAGCATTTT. It yields the protein CASSIAGNQPQHF. Full variable domain (rest looked up from reference TRBV5-8 and TRBJ1-5): EAGVTQSPTHLIKTRGQQATLRCSPISGHTSVYWYQQALGLGLQFLLWYDEGEERNRGNFPPRFSGRQFPNYSSELNVNALELEDSALYLCASSIAGNQPQHFGDGTRLSIL.

A word on this clone: Other DNA sequences within the sample encode an identical CDR3. The V gene is TRBV12-3 or TRBV12-4, the J gene TRBJ2-7; TRBD1 matches at 8 bases. The CDR3 runs to 13 residues. With 3 bases clipped from V and 3 bases from J, the junction kept 1 base outside the gene matches. In nucleotides, the CDR3 is TGTGCCAGCAGTTTTGGACAGGGCTACGAGCAGTACTTC. Protein product: CASSFGQGYEQYF.

The V gene is TRBV3-1 (or the pseudogene TRBV3-2), the J gene TRBJ2-5; 15 bases fit TRBD2. J was trimmed by 2 bases and V by 10 bases; bases with no gene match: 2. Per germline, CDR1 LGHDT and CDR2 YNNKEL (reference sequence). The CDR3 length is 14 residues. The CDR3 sequence is CATGTSGGQETQYF. CDR3 sequence (DNA): TGTGCCACTGGGACTAGCGGGGGGCAAGAGACCCAGTACTTC.

This clone was found once. This chain joins TRBV7-3 and TRBJ2-1; 7 positions agree with TRBD2. Germline CDR1 and CDR2: SGHTA and FQGTGA. The CDR3 length is 14 residues. With V trimmed by 5 bases and J by 6 bases, 7 bases remained unmatched. CDR3 nucleotides: TGTGCCAGCAGCCCTAGCGGTGGTTTCAATGAGCAGTTCTTC. Translating gives CASSPSGGFNEQFF.

The chain links TRBV5-4 to TRBJ2-2; D is unresolved. The CDR3 is 11 amino acids. V was shortened by 2 bases and J by 7 bases, with 3 bases between the two germline ends. Germline V lookup: CDR1 SGHNT, CDR2 YYREEE (reference sequence). CDR3 in amino acids: CASSLHGELFF. The CDR3 DNA follows: TGTGCCAGCAGCTTACACGGGGAGCTGTTTTTT.

This chain joins TRBV5-1 and TRBJ1-2; possible D gene TRBD1, 5 bases. CDR3 length: 16 residues. Trimming shortened V by 4 bases and J by 0 bases, and 16 bases separated the two germline ends. The germline V gene encodes CDR1 SGHRS and CDR2 YFSETQ. This CDR3 reads CASSPAAGQTNYGYTF. In nucleotides, the CDR3 is TGCGCCAGCAGCCCCGCTGCCGGACAAACTAACTATGGCTACACCTTC.

The V and J genes are TRBV11-2 and TRBJ1-1, with D possibly matching TRBD1 (5 bases). The CDR3 contains 14 residues. Between the trimmed V and J ends, which lost 6 bases and 5 bases, there was a span of 16 bases. Looked up from germline, CDR1 is SGHAT and CDR2 is FQNNGV. As DNA, the CDR3 is TGTGCCAGCAGTCAAGGCCAGGGTTGGACTGAAGCTTTCTTT. Protein sequence: CASSQGQGWTEAFF.